This T cell receptor beta chain stems from a study of CD8 T cells in ankylosing spondylitis. Study findings and constraints: Within ankylosing spondylitis blood, a TCR beta motif made up of eight highly homologous variants appeared to be characteristic.

A few counts support this clonotype. Its antigen is unknown. TCRdb re-analysed the 5' RACE reads in MiXCR, keeping a single row per CDR3 protein. Among about 220,000 distinct CDR3 sequences listed, about 17% were seen once. The CDR3 extends over 17 amino acids. This chain connects TRBV12-1 to TRBJ2-3; the D call of TRBD2 is as the table states it, not checked on the DNA. TRBV12-1 is reported as a pseudogene. The sequence was collected from a male donor with ankylosing spondylitis. The specimen was blood, either unsorted or a sorted T cell fraction (not recorded which). CDR3 region: CASSWTSGSPSPGTQYF. CDR3 DNA sequence: TGTGCCAGCAGCTGGACTAGCGGGAGTCCTTCCCCGGGTACGCAGTATTTT.